A selection of T cell receptor beta chains follows, all from one sample in a study of Graves' ophthalmopathy and Graves' hyperthyroidism. TCRdb passed the multiplex PCR reads through MiXCR, listing each CDR3 protein once. Found here are approximately 480,000 distinct CDR3 sequences, roughly an eighth of them singletons; the top ten hold 8% to 10%. Sequencing was done on a sample of blood. The receptors were sampled from a woman in her thirties with Graves' ophthalmopathy. Both conserved end residues are part of each CDR3.

j_call v_call cdr3_aa
TRBJ2-7 TRBV12-3/TRBV12-4 CASSFGTGGYNEQYF
TRBJ2-5 TRBV4-1 CASSHPLGGRREGETQYF
TRBJ2-7 TRBV6-1 CASSLFWSSSYEQYF
TRBJ2-5 TRBV19 CASSGTSGGMETQYF
TRBJ2-4 TRBV15 CATSRDRLSLGIQYF
TRBJ1-5 TRBV6-1 CASSQDPGDQPQHF
TRBJ1-1 TRBV27 CASSLGEGTEAFF
TRBJ2-2 TRBV28 CAARRHNTGELFF
TRBJ2-7 TRBV6-1 CASSKGHDLGEQYF
TRBJ2-4 TRBV19 CARGQGPLAKNIQYF
TRBJ2-7 TRBV2 CASSEWNLYEQYF
TRBJ1-1 TRBV29-1 CSVEWAAEAFF
TRBJ2-7 TRBV29-1 CSVRGAYEQYF
TRBJ2-7 TRBV5-1 CASSLTSGMYEQYF
TRBJ2-7 TRBV28 CASVTRQSRYEQYF
TRBJ1-2 TRBV12-3/TRBV12-4 CASSLVPVYYGYTF
TRBJ2-5 TRBV2 CASSELAGGTQETQYF
TRBJ2-4 TRBV4-1 CASSQDPWAGVKNIQYF
TRBJ1-1 TRBV12-3/TRBV12-4 CATLNRGYTEAFF
TRBJ1-1 TRBV29-1 CSVRGGKGTEAFF
TRBJ1-1 TRBV6-2/TRBV6-3 CATSHGTEAFF
TRBJ2-7 TRBV20-1 CSVLGKTSGFSYEQYF
TRBJ1-1 TRBV6-4 CASSGFRDRSGVTEAFF
TRBJ1-2 TRBV19 CASSILLAQGVGYTF
TRBJ2-5 TRBV4-1 CASGRGHQGTQYF
TRBJ1-2 TRBV2 CASSPTANGYTF
TRBJ1-1 TRBV10-3 CAISVSGGTEAFF